These 10 T cell receptor beta chains came from one sample sequenced in a study of somatic mutations in cytotoxic T cells in rheumatoid arthritis. The protocol was immunoSEQ multiplex PCR, while the TCRdb copy is restricted to in-frame clones and leaves out a portion. The table has tens of thousands of clones, about 82% seen once. The material sequenced was CD8+ T cells sorted from blood. The receptor source for this set is an adult with rheumatoid arthritis.

The rearrangement uses TRBV10-3 and TRBJ2-7; D ambiguous. Germline V gives CDR1 ENHRY, CDR2 SYGVKD. The length of the CDR3 is 14 residues. Trimming shortened V by 3 bases and J by 4 bases, and 13 bases separated the two germline ends. Here the CDR3 DNA reads TGTGCCATCAGTGACCCGGCGAATCCTTACGAGCAGTACTTC. It is translated as CAISDPANPYEQYF.

CDR3 in amino acids: CASSQVGQGINQPQHF. Here the CDR3 DNA reads TGTGCCAGCAGCCAAGTGGGCCAGGGGATCAATCAGCCCCAGCATTTT. The chain links TRBV4-2 to TRBJ1-5; tentatively, D is TRBD1 (6 bases). The CDR3 runs 16 residues. V lost 1 base, J lost 3 bases, and 13 bases lay in between. Germline V gene lookup returns CDR1 LGHNA and CDR2 YNFKEQ.

This clone was seen more than once but under ten times. The gene calls are TRBV6-1 and TRBJ2-7; TRBD1 is a possible D gene (5 bases). Trimming took 4 bases from V and 3 from J, leaving 10 bases between them. CDR1 and CDR2 (germline): MNHNS, SASEGT. This CDR3 region has 13 residues. CDR3 in DNA: TGTGCCAGCAGTGTAGGGGTGAACTACGAGCAGTACTTC. This encodes CASSVGVNYEQYF.

The gene calls are TRBV4-2 and TRBJ2-2; D is unclear. Between the trimmed V and J ends, which lost 3 bases and 6 bases, there was a span of 2 bases. The CDR3 contains 11 residues. CDR1 is LGHNA and CDR2 is YNFKEQ in the germline V gene. CDR3 coding DNA: TGTGCCAGCAGCCACCCCGGGGAGCTGTTTTTT. This sequence encodes CASSHPGELFF.

The rearrangement uses TRBV2 and TRBJ1-5; a weak D match, TRBD1 (6 bases). The CDR3 length is 16 residues. Per germline, CDR1 SNHLY and CDR2 FYNNEI. Trimming took off 2 bases at V and 0 bases at J, with 11 bases between the two ends. CDR3 DNA sequence: TGTGCCAGCAGTGAAAGTACAGGGCTTAGCAATCAGCCCCAGCATTTT. Its translation is CASSESTGLSNQPQHF.

This clone was seen a few times. The chain links TRBV27 to TRBJ1-1; no reliable D call. Trimming removed 6 bases at V and 1 base at J, with 6 bases between. There are 12 residues in the CDR3. Germline assignment: CDR1 MNHEY and CDR2 SMNVEV (reference sequence). CDR3 in amino acids: CASRVGNTEAFF. In DNA form, the CDR3 reads TGTGCCAGCAGGGTAGGGAACACTGAAGCTTTCTTT.

The chain carries TRBV29-1 and TRBJ1-1, with TRBD1 matching over 9 bases. V trimming: 0 bases; J trimming: 5 bases; junction bases outside the gene matches: 7. Looked up from germline, CDR1 is SQVTM and CDR2 is ANQGSEA. CDR3 length: 15 residues. CDR3 residues: CSVEEVGTGRTEAFF. CDR3 nucleotides: TGCAGCGTTGAAGAAGTAGGGACAGGGAGGACTGAAGCTTTCTTT. The full variable domain, its missing parts supplied by reference TRBV29-1 and TRBJ1-1, is SAVISQKPSRDICQRGTSLTIQCQVDSQVTMMFWYRQQPGQSLTLIATANQGSEATYESGFVIDKFPISRPNLTFSTLTVSNMSPEDSSIYLCSVEEVGTGRTEAFFGQGTRLTVV.

This chain connects TRBV7-6 to TRBJ2-5; 7 bases are a match to TRBD2. The trim removed 0 bases at V and 3 bases at J, leaving 1 base unmatched. Germline V gene sequence: CDR1 SGHVS, CDR2 FNYEAQ. This CDR3 is built from 14 residues. Here the CDR3 DNA reads TGTGCCAGCAGCTTAGCGGGGGGGGAAGAGACCCAGTACTTC. The encoded protein is CASSLAGGEETQYF.

The J gene is TRBJ1-3, the V gene TRBV13; D gene ambiguous. This CDR3 contains 13 residues. V dropped 3 bases and J dropped 2 bases, with 5 bases sitting between them. Germline V gene sequence: CDR1 PRHDT, CDR2 FYEKMQ (reference sequence). CDR3 nucleotide sequence: TGTGCCAGCAGCTTGGGTGCTGGAAACACCATATATTTT. Translated, it gives CASSLGAGNTIYF.

The V and J genes are TRBV13 and TRBJ1-1; D is possibly TRBD1 (6 bases). The CDR3 covers 11 residues. Germline V gives CDR1 PRHDT, CDR2 FYEKMQ (reference sequence). V dropped 3 bases and J dropped 7 bases, with 6 bases sitting between them. The CDR3 DNA sequence: TGTGCCAGCAGCTTGACAGGTGAAGCTTTCTTT. It specifies CASSLTGEAFF.